This note documents a single T cell receptor (beta chain) sequence. These data belong to a study of blood T cell repertoires in COVID-19. Background on the study: Acute-phase and convalescent COVID-19 samples originated in the United States, Italy and Spain. PBMCs, B-cell-depleted T cells, or T cells were the source of the cDNA or gDNA that made up the material.

Between the trimmed V and J ends, which lost 2 bases and 2 bases, there was a span of 13 bases. This CDR3 has 16 residues. Per the authors' pipeline: Estimation of nucleated cell counts relied on the amplification of reference gene primers. TCRdb's table, derived via immunoSEQ multiplex PCR, lists solely in-frame clones and lacks some. That table gives V, J and clone size, and the DNA gave D and trimming. Altogether around 200,000 clones are present, 80% to 85% being singletons, with the ten largest covering 4% to 5.5%. This receptor was taken from a human donor in a cohort sampled during active COVID-19. This chain uses TRBV23-1 with TRBJ1-5; D ambiguous. TRBV23-1 is an ORF, with its function uncertain. The sequenced material came from peripheral blood. Here the CDR3 DNA reads TGCGCCAGCAGTCAAAGGAGGGCCTTAGGCAATCAGCCCCAGCATTTT. The encoded protein is CASSQRRALGNQPQHF.